The 24 T cell receptor beta chains in this list originate from one sample, sequenced in a study of OX40 agonist ivuxolimab in advanced cancers. Only in-frame clones appear in the TCRdb table, and some are missing; sequencing was by immunoSEQ multiplex PCR. This repertoire shows 30,000 to 45,000 clones, about 88% found once; its top ten account for about 13%. The starting material was CD4+ or CD8+ T cells sorted from blood, obtained in a trial of the OX40 agonist ivuxolimab. The receptors were gathered from an adult with an advanced solid tumor such as melanoma, head and neck, liver or kidney cancer.

The V gene is TRBV5-6, the J gene TRBJ2-5; D remains unclear. Germline V gene data show CDR1 as SGHDT and CDR2 as YYEEEE. The CDR3 runs 15 residues. V was trimmed by 2 bases and J by 4 bases, leaving 15 bases between them. This CDR3 is CASSLLPSWGETQYF. The CDR3 coding sequence is TGTGCCAGCAGCTTACTTCCGTCTTGGGGAGAGACCCAGTACTTC.

The gene calls are TRBV27 and TRBJ1-1; possible D gene TRBD1, 5 bases. Germline CDR1 reads MNHEY; CDR2 reads SMNVEV (reference sequence). The CDR3 is 14 residues long. V lost 2 bases and J lost 14, with 21 bases in between. CDR3 sequence reads: CASSLIPGLGDGFF. CDR3 coding DNA: TGTGCCAGCAGTTTAATCCCAGGGCTCGGGGATGGATTCTTT.

Judged by abundance, this clone is medium-sized. The chain uses TRBV14 and TRBJ2-7; the D gene is possibly TRBD2 (7 bases). V lost 4 bases and J lost 3, with 19 bases in between. The CDR3 extends over 16 amino acids. CDR1 is SGHDN, CDR2 FVKESK, per germline. CDR3 sequence: CASSPRGRQVIYEQYF. In nucleotides, the CDR3 is TGTGCCAGCAGCCCGCGGGGGAGACAGGTGATCTACGAGCAGTACTTC.

This clone was seen just once. The genes are TRBV7-6 and TRBJ2-2, with 9 bases identical to TRBD2. The V gene's germline CDR1 is SGHVS and CDR2 FNYEAQ. The CDR3 runs 15 residues. V gave up 5 bases and J gave up 4 bases; unmatched junction bases: 5. In DNA, the CDR3 is TGTGCCAGCAGCCAAGTAGCGGGAGCCACCGGGGAGCTGTTTTTT. This gives the protein CASSQVAGATGELFF.

The chain carries TRBV5-6 and TRBJ1-3, with 8 bases identical to TRBD1. The germline V gene has CDR1 SGHDT and CDR2 YYEEEE. The CDR3 is 16 residues long. V lost 0 bases and J lost 2; bases outside the gene matches: 4. The CDR3 region has the DNA TGTGCCAGCAGCTTGGGACAGGGGACGACTGGAAACACCATATATTTT. It yields the protein CASSLGQGTTGNTIYF.

CDR3 amino acids: CASSRRLGEKLFF. The DNA for the CDR3 is TGTGCCAGCAGTCGCAGGCTTGGTGAAAAACTGTTTTTT. The rearrangement uses TRBV6-6 and TRBJ1-4, with D uncertain. The V gene lost 5 bases and the J gene lost 7 bases, with 11 bases spanning the gap. Germline V gene sequence: CDR1 MNHNY, CDR2 SVGAGI (reference sequence). The CDR3 runs 13 residues.

This chain connects TRBV29-1 to TRBJ1-1, with D uncertain. Per the germline V gene, CDR1 is SQVTM and CDR2 is ANQGSEA. Trimming pared 7 bases from V and 7 bases from J, leaving 16 bases between. The CDR3 runs to 12 residues. CDR3 residues: CSASSMPGEAFF. The CDR3 DNA is TGCAGCGCCTCCTCCATGCCCGGTGAAGCTTTCTTT.

This clone was counted a single time. The chain combines TRBV13 with TRBJ2-7, with D perhaps TRBD1 (5 bases). The CDR3 covers 15 residues. Per germline, CDR1 PRHDT and CDR2 FYEKMQ (reference sequence). Trimming took off 7 bases at V and 2 bases at J, with 18 bases between the two ends. CDR3 region: CASTLGAEGAYEQYF. The CDR3 DNA is TGTGCCAGCACCCTAGGGGCAGAAGGGGCCTACGAGCAGTACTTC.

V is TRBV5-6 and J is TRBJ2-5; D is undetermined. The germline V and J ends were trimmed by 1 base and 5 bases, with 9 bases remaining between them. Per the germline V gene, CDR1 is SGHDT and CDR2 is YYEEEE. The CDR3 contains 13 residues. CDR3 DNA sequence: TGTGCCAGCAGCTTGACTACTCTGGAGACCCAGTACTTC. This codes for CASSLTTLETQYF.

The chain has TRBV28 and TRBJ1-2, with unresolved D. The V and J ends lost 2 bases and 0 bases respectively, with 10 bases between them. The CDR3 has 15 amino acids. Germline values: CDR1 MDHEN, CDR2 SYDVKM. The CDR3 here is CASSLPLGANYGYTF. For the CDR3, the DNA is TGTGCCAGCAGTTTACCGTTGGGAGCTAACTATGGCTACACCTTC.

This clone was seen only a few times. The V gene is TRBV13, the J gene TRBJ1-1; no reliable D call. Germline V CDR1 and CDR2: PRHDT, FYEKMQ (reference sequence). The CDR3 consists of 13 residues. V was shortened by 5 bases and J by 7 bases, with 14 bases between the two germline ends. In nucleotides, the CDR3 is TGTGCCAGCAGCGTAGAGGTCATGGGTGAAGCTTTCTTT. It codes for CASSVEVMGEAFF.

The gene calls are TRBV7-8 and TRBJ2-1; the D gene could be TRBD1 or TRBD2 (5 bases each). CDR1 is SGHVS and CDR2 is FQNEAQ in the germline V gene. The CDR3 length is 14 residues. Trimming took off 6 bases at V and 3 bases at J, with 12 bases between the two ends. Here the CDR3 DNA reads TGTGCCAGCAGGGGGGTCGTACGCTACAATGAGCAGTTCTTC. It is translated as CASRGVVRYNEQFF.

The table lists this clone with a count of one. The genes are TRBV13 and TRBJ2-5, with D tentatively TRBD2 (5 bases). The CDR3 sequence is 14 residues long. Trimming cost V 3 bases and J 2 bases, with 10 bases left between them. The V gene's germline CDR1 is PRHDT and CDR2 FYEKMQ (reference sequence). The chain's CDR3 is CASSFRESQETQYF. The CDR3 region has the DNA TGTGCCAGCAGCTTCCGGGAATCACAAGAGACCCAGTACTTC.

This chain connects TRBV6-5 to TRBJ2-1; 7 bases match TRBD2. Germline V gene data show CDR1 as MNHEY and CDR2 as SVGAGI. With 7 bases clipped from V and 3 bases from J, the junction kept 6 bases outside the gene matches. This CDR3 comprises 14 residues. CDR3 sequence reads: CASTPLADYNEQFF. CDR3 nucleotide sequence: TGTGCCAGCACCCCTCTAGCGGACTACAATGAGCAGTTCTTC.

A single count supports this clone. The rearrangement links TRBV9 to TRBJ2-7; D possibly uses TRBD1 or TRBD2 (5 bases each). The CDR3 is made up of 15 amino acids. V lost 4 bases and J 7 bases, leaving 21 bases between the germline ends. The germline CDR1 and CDR2 sequences are SGDLS and YYNGEE. The CDR3 here is CASSTRDREGVEQYF. The CDR3 bases are TGTGCCAGCAGCACCCGGGACCGGGAAGGTGTGGAGCAGTACTTC.

This CDR3 reads CASGDRGLGANVLTF. CDR3 DNA: TGTGCCAGCGGTGACAGGGGGCTTGGGGCCAACGTCCTGACTTTC. The chain has TRBV28 and TRBJ2-6; TRBD1 agrees at 10 bases. Germline CDR1 and CDR2: MDHEN and SYDVKM. V lost 8 bases to trimming and J lost 3 bases; unmatched junction nucleotides: 4. The CDR3 contains 15 residues.

The chain links TRBV9 to TRBJ2-2; no firm D call. The CDR3 is 13 amino acids. Trimming took off 4 bases at V and 1 base at J, with 5 bases between the two ends. Germline V CDR1 and CDR2: SGDLS, YYNGEE. CDR3 sequence: CASSPQNTGELFF. In DNA form, the CDR3 reads TGTGCCAGCAGCCCCCAGAACACCGGGGAGCTGTTTTTT.

This clone is medium-sized by share. This CDR3 is also generated by other DNA sequences in the sample. The chain couples TRBV7-8 to TRBJ2-1, with 7 bases fitting TRBD2. The CDR3 totals 14 residues. The trim removed 0 bases at V and 4 bases at J, leaving 0 bases unmatched. Germline assignment: CDR1 SGHVS and CDR2 FQNEAQ. DNA for the CDR3: TGTGCCAGCAGCTTAGCGGGAGGGTACAATGAGCAGTTCTTC. As protein: CASSLAGGYNEQFF. The full variable domain, with the rest looked up from reference TRBV7-8 and TRBJ2-1, is GAGVSQSPRYKVAKRGQDVALRCDPISGHVSLFWYQQALGQGPEFLTYFQNEAQLDKSGLPSDRFFAERPEGSVSTLKIQRTQQEDSAVYLCASSLAGGYNEQFFGPGTRLTVL.

This clone was seen once. The CDR3 region has the DNA TGTGCCAGCCGACGGGACAGGGGGCAGGTTGGAGAGACCCAGTACTTC. This gives the protein CASRRDRGQVGETQYF. V is TRBV27 and J is TRBJ2-5; 12 nucleotides agree with TRBD1. The CDR3 covers 16 residues. With 8 bases clipped from V and 4 bases from J, the junction kept 11 bases outside the gene matches. Germline lookup yields CDR1 MNHEY and CDR2 SMNVEV (reference sequence).

The chain links TRBV28 to TRBJ1-1, with D tentatively TRBD1 (5 bases). The V end lost 5 bases, the J end lost 0 bases, and 13 bases lay between the germline ends. CDR1 and CDR2 (germline): MDHEN, SYDVKM. This CDR3 is 15 amino acids long. CDR3 bases: TGTGCCAGCAGTCCAATCAGGGACTTGAACACTGAAGCTTTCTTT. Protein sequence: CASSPIRDLNTEAFF.

J is TRBJ2-7 and V is TRBV28; TRBD1 might be the D (6 bases). Trimming removed 2 bases at V and 3 bases at J, with 14 bases between. Germline V gene lookup returns CDR1 MDHEN and CDR2 SYDVKM. The CDR3 is 15 amino acids. CDR3 nucleotide sequence: TGTGCCAGCAGTTTAGCCCCGACAGGTAGCTACGAGCAGTACTTC. This gives the protein CASSLAPTGSYEQYF.

The chain couples TRBV2 to TRBJ2-6; the D is unclear. The CDR3 is 16 residues long. Trimming took 3 bases from V and 0 from J, leaving 9 bases between them. Germline-derived CDR1 and CDR2 are SNHLY and FYNNEI. CDR3 nucleotides: TGTGCCAGCAGTGAGGGATCGCCCTCTGGGGCCAACGTCCTGACTTTC. It specifies CASSEGSPSGANVLTF.

CDR3 bases: TGTGCCAGCAGCTCGACCTACGAGCAGTACTTC. It translates to CASSSTYEQYF. This chain uses TRBV5-6 with TRBJ2-7; D is unresolved. The germline V gene has CDR1 SGHDT and CDR2 YYEEEE. This CDR3 has 11 residues. Trimming stripped 3 bases from V and 2 bases from J, with 3 bases between.

This sequence joins TRBV29-1 and TRBJ2-7; possibly TRBD1 or TRBD2 for D (5 bases each). With 3 bases removed from V and 1 base from J, the gap between germline ends came to 16 bases. Looked up from germline, CDR1 is SQVTM and CDR2 is ANQGSEA. The CDR3 is 15 residues long. CDR3 coding DNA: TGCAGCGTTGACTTAGGGGTAGGAGGATCCTACGAGCAGTACTTC. As protein: CSVDLGVGGSYEQYF.